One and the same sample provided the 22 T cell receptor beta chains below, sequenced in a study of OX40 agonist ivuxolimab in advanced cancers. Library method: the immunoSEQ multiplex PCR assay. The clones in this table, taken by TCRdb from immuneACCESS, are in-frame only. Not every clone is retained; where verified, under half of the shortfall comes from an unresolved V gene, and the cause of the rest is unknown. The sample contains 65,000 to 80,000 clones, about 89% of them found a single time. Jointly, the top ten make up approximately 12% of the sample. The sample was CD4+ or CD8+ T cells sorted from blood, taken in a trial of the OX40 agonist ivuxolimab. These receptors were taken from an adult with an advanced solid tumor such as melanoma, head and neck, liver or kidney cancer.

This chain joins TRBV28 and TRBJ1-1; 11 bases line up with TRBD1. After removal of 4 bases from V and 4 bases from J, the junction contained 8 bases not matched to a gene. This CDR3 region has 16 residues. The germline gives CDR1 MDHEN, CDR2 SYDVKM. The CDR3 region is CASSSYVGTGGTEAFF. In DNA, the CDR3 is TGTGCCAGCAGTTCCTACGTGGGGACAGGGGGCACTGAAGCTTTCTTT.

In nucleotides, the CDR3 is TGTGCCAGTAGTATATCCCGGACGCAAATGAACACTGAAGCTTTCTTT. Protein: CASSISRTQMNTEAFF. The chain combines TRBV19 with TRBJ1-1; D unclear. Germline-derived CDR1 and CDR2 are LNHDA and SQIVND (reference sequence). The CDR3 consists of 16 residues. V was trimmed by 2 bases and J by 0 bases, leaving 13 bases between them.

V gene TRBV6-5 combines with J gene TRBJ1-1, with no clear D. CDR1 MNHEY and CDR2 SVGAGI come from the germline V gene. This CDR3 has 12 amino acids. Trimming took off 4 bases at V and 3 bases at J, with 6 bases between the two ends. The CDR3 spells CASSSQYTEAFF. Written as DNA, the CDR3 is TGTGCCAGCAGTTCTCAGTACACTGAAGCTTTCTTT.

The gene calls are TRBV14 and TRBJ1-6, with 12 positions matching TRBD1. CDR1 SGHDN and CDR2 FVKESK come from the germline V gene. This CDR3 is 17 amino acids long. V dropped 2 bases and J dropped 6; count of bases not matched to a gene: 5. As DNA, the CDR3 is TGTGCCAGCAGCCAAATGGGACAGGGGGCACGTAATTCACCCCTCCACTTT. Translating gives CASSQMGQGARNSPLHF.

CDR3: CASAGGSETQYF. The CDR3, as DNA: TGTGCCAGCGCCGGTGGGTCTGAGACCCAGTACTTC. The chain has TRBV6-5 and TRBJ2-5; D gene unclear. Germline CDR1 reads MNHEY; CDR2 reads SVGAGI. Trimming removed 8 bases at V and 5 bases at J, with 12 bases between. This CDR3 is built from 12 residues.

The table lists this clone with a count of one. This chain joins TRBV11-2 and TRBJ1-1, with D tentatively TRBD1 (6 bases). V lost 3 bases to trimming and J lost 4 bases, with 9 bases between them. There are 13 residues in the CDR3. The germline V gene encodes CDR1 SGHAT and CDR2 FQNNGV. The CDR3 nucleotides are TGTGCCAGCAGCTTGGGACAAAGCACTGAAGCTTTCTTT. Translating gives CASSLGQSTEAFF.

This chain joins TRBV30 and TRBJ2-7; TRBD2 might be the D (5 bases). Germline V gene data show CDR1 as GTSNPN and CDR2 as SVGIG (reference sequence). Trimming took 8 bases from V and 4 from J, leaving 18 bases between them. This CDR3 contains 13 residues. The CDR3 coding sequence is TGTGCCCTAAGGGAGACTCTACGGTACGAGCAGTACTTC. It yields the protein CALRETLRYEQYF. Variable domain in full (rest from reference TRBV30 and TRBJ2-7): SQTIHQWPATLVQPVGSPLSLECTVEGTSNPNLYWYRQAAGRGLQLLFYSVGIGQISSEVPQNLSASRPQDRQFILSSKKLLLSDSGFYLCALRETLRYEQYFGPGTRLTVT.

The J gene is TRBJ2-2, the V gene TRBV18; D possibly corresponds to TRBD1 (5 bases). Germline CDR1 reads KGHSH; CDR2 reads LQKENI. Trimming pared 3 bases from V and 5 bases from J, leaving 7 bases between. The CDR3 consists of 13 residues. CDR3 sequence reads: CASSPQGTGELFF. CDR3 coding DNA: TGTGCCAGCTCACCCCAGGGAACCGGGGAGCTGTTTTTT.

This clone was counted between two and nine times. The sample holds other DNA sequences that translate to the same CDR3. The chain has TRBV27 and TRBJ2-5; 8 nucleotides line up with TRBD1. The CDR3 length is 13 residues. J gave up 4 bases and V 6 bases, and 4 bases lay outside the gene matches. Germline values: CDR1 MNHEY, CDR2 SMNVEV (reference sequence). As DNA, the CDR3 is TGTGCCAGCAGCCTTGACAGGGGAGAGACCCAGTACTTC. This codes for CASSLDRGETQYF.

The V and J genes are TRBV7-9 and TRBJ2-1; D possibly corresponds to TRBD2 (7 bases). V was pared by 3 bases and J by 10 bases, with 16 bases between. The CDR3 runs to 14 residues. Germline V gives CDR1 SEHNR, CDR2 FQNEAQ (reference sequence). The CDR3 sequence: CASSFATGRGEQFF. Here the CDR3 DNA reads TGTGCCAGCAGCTTCGCAACAGGGCGGGGGGAGCAGTTCTTC.

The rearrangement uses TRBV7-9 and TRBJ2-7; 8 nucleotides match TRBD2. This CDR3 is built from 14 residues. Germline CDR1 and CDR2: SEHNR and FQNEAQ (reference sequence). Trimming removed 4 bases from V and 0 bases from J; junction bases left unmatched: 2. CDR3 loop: CASSSGTSSYEQYF. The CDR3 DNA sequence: TGTGCCAGCAGCTCCGGGACTAGCTCCTACGAGCAGTACTTC. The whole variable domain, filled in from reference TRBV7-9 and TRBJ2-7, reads DTGVSQNPRHKITKRGQNVTFRCDPISEHNRLYWYRQTLGQGPEFLTYFQNEAQLEKSRLLSDRFSAERPKGSFSTLEIQRTEQGDSAMYLCASSSGTSSYEQYFGPGTRLTVT.

The CDR3 loop is CASSQDLGSGANVLTF. The DNA of the CDR3 is TGCGCCAGCAGCCAAGATCTTGGGTCTGGGGCCAACGTCCTGACTTTC. The gene calls are TRBV4-1 and TRBJ2-6; D gene unclear. Trimming shortened V by 0 bases and J by 1 base, and 7 bases separated the two germline ends. Germline lookup yields CDR1 MGHRA and CDR2 YSYEKL. The CDR3 extends over 16 amino acids.

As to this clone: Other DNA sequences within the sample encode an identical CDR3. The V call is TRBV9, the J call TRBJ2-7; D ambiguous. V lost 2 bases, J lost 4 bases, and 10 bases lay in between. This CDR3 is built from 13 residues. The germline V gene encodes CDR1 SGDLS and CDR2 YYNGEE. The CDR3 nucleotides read TGTGCCAGCAGCGTTGAACCAACATACGAGCAGTACTTC. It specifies CASSVEPTYEQYF.

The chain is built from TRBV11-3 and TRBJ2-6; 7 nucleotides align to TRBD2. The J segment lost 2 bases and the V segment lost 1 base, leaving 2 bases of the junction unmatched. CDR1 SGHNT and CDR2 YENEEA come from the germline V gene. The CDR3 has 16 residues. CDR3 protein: CASSLVAGAGANVLTF. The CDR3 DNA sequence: TGTGCCAGCAGCTTAGTTGCGGGAGCTGGGGCCAACGTCCTGACTTTC.

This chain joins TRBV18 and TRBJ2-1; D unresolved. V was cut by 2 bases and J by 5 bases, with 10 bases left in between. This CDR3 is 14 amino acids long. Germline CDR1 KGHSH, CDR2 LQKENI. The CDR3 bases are TGTGCCAGCTCACCAACTACAGTGCACAATGAGCAGTTCTTC. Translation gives CASSPTTVHNEQFF. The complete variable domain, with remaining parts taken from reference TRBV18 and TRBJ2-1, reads NAGVMQNPRHLVRRRGQEARLRCSPMKGHSHVYWYRQLPEEGLKFMVYLQKENIIDESGMPKERFSAEFPKEGPSILRIQQVVRGDSAAYFCASSPTTVHNEQFFGPGTRLTVL.

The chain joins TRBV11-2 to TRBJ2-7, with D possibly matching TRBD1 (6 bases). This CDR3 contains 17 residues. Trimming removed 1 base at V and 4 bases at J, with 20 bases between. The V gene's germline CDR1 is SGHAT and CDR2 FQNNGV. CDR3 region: CASSLGSRRTAGYEQYF. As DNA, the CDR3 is TGTGCCAGCAGCTTAGGTTCCAGGAGGACAGCAGGGTACGAGCAGTACTTC.

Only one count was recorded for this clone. CDR3 residues: CASSPGTGIPTRAKNIQYF. In nucleotides, the CDR3 is TGTGCCAGCAGTCCCGGGACAGGGATTCCAACCCGAGCCAAAAACATTCAGTACTTC. The chain has TRBV2 and TRBJ2-4, with 9 bases identical to TRBD1. Germline lookup yields CDR1 SNHLY and CDR2 FYNNEI. The CDR3 extends over 19 amino acids. The ends lost 5 bases at V and 0 bases at J; junction bases unmatched: 14.

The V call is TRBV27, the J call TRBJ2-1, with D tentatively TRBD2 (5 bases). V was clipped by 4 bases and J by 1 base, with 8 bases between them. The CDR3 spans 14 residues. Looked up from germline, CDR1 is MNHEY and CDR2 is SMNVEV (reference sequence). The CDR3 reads CASSYAGSYNEQFF. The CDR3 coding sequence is TGTGCCAGCAGTTATGCGGGTTCCTACAATGAGCAGTTCTTC.

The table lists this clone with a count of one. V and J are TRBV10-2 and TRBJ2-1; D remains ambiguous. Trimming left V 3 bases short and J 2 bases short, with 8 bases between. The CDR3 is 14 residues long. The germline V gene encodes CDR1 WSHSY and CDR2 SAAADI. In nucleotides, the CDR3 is TGCGCCAGCAGTGACCGAAAAACCTACAATGAGCAGTTCTTC. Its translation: CASSDRKTYNEQFF.

CDR3 protein: CASSLWQGELFF. CDR3 DNA sequence: TGTGCCAGCAGTTTATGGCAAGGGGAGCTGTTTTTT. V and J are TRBV27 and TRBJ2-2; D gene uncertain. Trimming took 1 base from V and 8 from J, leaving 5 bases between them. Germline CDR1 MNHEY, CDR2 SMNVEV (reference sequence). The CDR3 spans 12 residues.

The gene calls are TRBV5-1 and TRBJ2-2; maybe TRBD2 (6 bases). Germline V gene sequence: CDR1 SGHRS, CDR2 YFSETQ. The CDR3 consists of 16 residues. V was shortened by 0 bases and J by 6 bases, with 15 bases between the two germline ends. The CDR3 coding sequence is TGCGCCAGCAGCTTGGCCCGGGAGTCGTGGGCCGGGGAGCTGTTTTTT. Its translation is CASSLARESWAGELFF.

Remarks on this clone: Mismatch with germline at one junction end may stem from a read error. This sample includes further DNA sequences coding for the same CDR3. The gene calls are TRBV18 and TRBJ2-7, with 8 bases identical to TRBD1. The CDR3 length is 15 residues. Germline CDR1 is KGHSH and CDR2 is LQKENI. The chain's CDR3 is CASSVRQGLTYEQYF. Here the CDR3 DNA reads TGCGCCAGCTCAGTACGACAGGGGCTAACCTACGAGCAGTACTTC.